The clone carrying this T cell receptor (beta chain) was seen a handful of times. As yet, its antigen is unknown. This specimen belongs to a study of blood T cells in healthy people across ages. General observations from the study: Older age coincided with a roughly linear decline in TCR beta diversity per million T cells. Both naive CD4+ cell counts and diversity were greater in long-lived donors than in aged donors. Expanded clonotype changes were possibly confounded by unknown donor CMV status. PBMCs that were unsorted prevented a conclusive naive versus antigen-experienced comparison.

It was with a sample-barcoded 5' primer and a J-beta primer mix that a second PCR of roughly 6 to 11 cycles was run. Using its own MiXCR run on the 5' RACE reads, TCRdb lists one record per CDR3 protein. This sample has around 1.5 million distinct CDR3 sequences, with 30% to 40% found just once. Deletions cut 5 bases from V and 0 bases from J, with 11 bases between. Germline V gene lookup returns CDR1 DFQATT and CDR2 SNEGSKA (reference sequence). This CDR3 comprises 14 residues. Sequenced: blood. This TCR derives from a woman in her thirties in good health. The rearrangement uses TRBV20-1 and TRBJ1-5; D is unclear. The CDR3, as DNA: TGCAGTGCTCCCGCACAGTATAGCAATCAGCCCCAGCATTTT. Residues: CSAPAQYSNQPQHF.